Below, 6 T cell receptor beta chains from the same sample are listed, as sequenced in a study of tumor and adjacent non-tumor tissue in lung cancer (dated by TCRdb to 2017 to 2018). The library was obtained by multiplex PCR. This sample was sequenced with an Illumina HiSeq 2500. Following protocols modified from ARM-PCR, the researchers constructed TCRbeta libraries through three rounds of nested PCR with primers (Table S4). The public reads were reprocessed in TCRdb via fastp at Q25 and MiXCR, keeping in-frame beta chains. Rows merge per CDR3 protein into single entries with the most common DNA and genes. This sample lists about 100,000 distinct CDR3 sequences; approximately 65% were detected once. The ten largest clones add up to less than 20% of the sample. RNA was isolated from bulk unsorted tissue, and RNA quality was assessed with a NanoDrop ND-1000 and an Agilent 2100. Normal lung samples were distant non-tumor tissue taken more than 3 cm from the tumor edge.

The source material was distant non-tumor lung tissue. The receptors shown here come from a man younger than 40 with non-small cell lung cancer.

This clonotype was observed a few times. CDR3 in DNA: TGTGCCAGCAGCCCGTCTAGCGGGGGGGCCAGGAGTGAGCAGTTCTTC. Its translation: CASSPSSGGARSEQFF. The rearrangement uses TRBV7-9 and TRBJ2-1; TRBD2 agrees at 12 bases. This CDR3 has 16 residues. Germline lookup yields CDR1 SEHNR and CDR2 FQNEAQ (reference sequence). The trim removed 5 bases at V and 9 bases at J, leaving 11 bases unmatched.

On this clonotype: A much larger clone lies a single base off, so this may be a read error. The chain employs TRBV10-1 and TRBJ2-1, with D perhaps assigned TRBD1 or TRBD2 (5 bases each). The length of the CDR3 is 13 residues. The V and J ends lost 2 bases and 7 bases respectively, with 9 bases between them. Germline CDR1 and CDR2: WNHNN and SYGVQD (reference sequence). CDR3 loop: CASSETEGNEQFF. In nucleotides, the CDR3 is TGCGCCAGCAGTGAGACCGAGGGGAATGAGCAGTTCTTC.

On this clonotype itself: At one end the junction does not follow the germline gene, possibly because of a read error. This chain connects TRBV11-3 to TRBJ2-1; TRBD2 matches at 8 bases. Germline lookup yields CDR1 SGHNT and CDR2 YENEEA. The CDR3 contains 13 residues. CDR3 protein: CVSSFTGGGEQFF. The CDR3 DNA is TGTGTCAGCAGCTTCACGGGGGGGGGTGAGCAGTTCTTC.

A note on this clonotype: A much larger clonotype is one base distant, so this may be a read error. CDR3 DNA: TGCGCCAGCAGCCTGCAAAATAGGGGAGAGACCCAGTACTTC. This codes for CASSLQNRGETQYF. The chain links TRBV4-1 to TRBJ2-5; D might be TRBD1 (5 bases). Trimming removed 4 bases at V and 4 bases at J, with 13 bases between. CDR1 and CDR2 from the germline V gene are MGHRA and YSYEKL. The CDR3 totals 14 residues.

Remarks on this clonotype: Mismatch with germline at one junction end may stem from a read error. V gene TRBV11-2 combines with J gene TRBJ2-7, with D perhaps assigned TRBD1 or TRBD2 (5 bases each). Germline assignment: CDR1 SGHAT and CDR2 FQNNGV. The CDR3 length is 14 residues. The CDR3 DNA is TGTGTCAACACCTTAGGGGACGGAGGCTACGATCAGTACTTC. Its protein product is CVNTLGDGGYDQYF.

V is TRBV11-2 and J is TRBJ2-6; D not certain. The CDR3 covers 14 residues. Germline V CDR1 and CDR2: SGHAT, FQNNGV. The V and J ends lost 7 bases and 2 bases respectively, with 9 bases between them. In nucleotides, the CDR3 is TGTGCCAGCAACTACATAACTGGGGCCAACGTCCTGACTTTC. This translates into CASNYITGANVLTF.